This T cell receptor beta chain was observed in a study of CD8 T cells in Susac syndrome. This CDR3 comprises 16 residues. Germline CDR1 and CDR2: MGHRA and YSYEKL. V dropped 0 bases and J dropped 1 base, with 12 bases sitting between them. Negative isolation was used for CD8+ and CD4+ T cells and FACS enrichment for TEMRA cells. With random hexamers, 0.5 to 1 ug RNA was reverse transcribed. Amplification of the TCR beta CDR3 was carried out by immunoSEQ multiplex PCR, which spanned a total of 54 Vbeta and 13 Jbeta segments. TCRdb used MiXCR to reprocess the immunoSEQ multiplex PCR reads, holding one entry per CDR3 protein. This repertoire shows some 120,000 distinct CDR3 sequences, 80% to 95% found once; its top ten account for approximately 0.29%.

The rearrangement links TRBV4-1 to TRBJ1-1; tentatively, D is TRBD1 (5 bases). This clonotype was sampled from a human donor with multiple sclerosis. Sequencing used CD8+ T cells from PBMCs. CDR3 loop: CASSQDARGTNTEAFF. The CDR3 DNA reads TGCGCCAGCAGCCAAGATGCACGGGGGACGAACACTGAAGCTTTCTTT.